Each of the 23 T cell receptor beta chains below was sequenced from the same sample in a study of Ad26.COV2.S vaccination and SARS-CoV-2 variants. Documented treatment: some 19 received Ad26.COV2.S at low or high dose, single or two shots; 5 received placebo; per-sample allocation not given. Day 63 after the first vaccine or placebo injection was the time point for sampling. The repertoire was sequenced with immunoSEQ multiplex PCR; TCRdb's copy has only in-frame clones and lacks some. Of around 300,000 clones detected, about 88% appear once; the ten largest clones hold approximately 11%. The specimen was peripheral blood, collected in a trial of Ad26.COV2.S vaccine versus placebo. These receptors all stem from a person between 18 and 59 years old who received the Ad26.COV2.S COVID-19 vaccine or a placebo.

V and J are TRBV24-1 and TRBJ2-3; D is perhaps TRBD1 (5 bases). Germline CDR1 KGHDR, CDR2 SFDVKD. Trimming removed 9 bases from V and 2 bases from J, with 11 bases in between. The CDR3 covers 13 residues. CDR3 in DNA: TGTGCCACCCAGGGCGCGGACACAGATACGCAGTATTTT. Residues: CATQGADTDTQYF.

This clone was detected a few times. This sequence joins TRBV4-3 and TRBJ1-5; TRBD1 matches 11 bases. Per the germline V gene, CDR1 is LGHNA and CDR2 is YSLEER. There are 17 residues in the CDR3. V lost 4 bases and J lost 1; bases outside the gene matches: 6. Here the CDR3 reads CASSRDGTGGSNQPQHF. In DNA, the CDR3 is TGCGCCAGCAGCCGCGATGGGACAGGGGGAAGCAATCAGCCCCAGCATTTT.

The V gene is TRBV9, the J gene TRBJ1-1; D is unresolved. The germline gives CDR1 SGDLS, CDR2 YYNGEE. The CDR3 runs 15 residues. The V and J ends lost 0 bases and 3 bases respectively, with 12 bases between them. Here the CDR3 reads CASSVGGWSYTEAFF. The CDR3 DNA follows: TGTGCCAGCAGCGTAGGGGGATGGAGTTACACTGAAGCTTTCTTT.

The V and J genes are TRBV7-2 and TRBJ2-5, with D perhaps TRBD2 (6 bases). Trimming took 5 bases from V and 5 from J, leaving 21 bases between them. The germline CDR1 and CDR2 sequences are SGHTA and FQGNSA. The length of the CDR3 is 16 residues. The CDR3 nucleotides read TGTGCCAGCAGCCCTCCGGGACTCAGGGTTGGGGAGACCCAGTACTTC. Amino acid sequence: CASSPPGLRVGETQYF.

The chain carries TRBV11-2 and TRBJ2-7; D might be TRBD1 or TRBD2, each matching 5 bases. Per the germline V gene, CDR1 is SGHAT and CDR2 is FQNNGV. V was trimmed by 2 bases and J by 6 bases, leaving 14 bases between them. There are 14 residues in the CDR3. The CDR3 sequence is CASSLIGTAAEQYF. Here the CDR3 DNA reads TGTGCCAGCAGCTTAATAGGGACCGCAGCCGAGCAGTACTTC.

This clone was counted between two and nine times. The rearrangement uses TRBV7-8 and TRBJ2-7; 9 bases match TRBD1. Per the germline V gene, CDR1 is SGHVS and CDR2 is FQNEAQ. The CDR3 consists of 17 residues. The V and J ends lost 2 bases and 2 bases, in that order; junction bases with no gene match: 10. The chain's CDR3 is CASSLRGDRAKTYEQYF. Written as DNA, the CDR3 is TGTGCCAGCAGCTTACGAGGGGACAGGGCCAAAACCTACGAGCAGTACTTC.

The gene calls are TRBV7-2 and TRBJ1-1; D is unclear. Germline V gene lookup returns CDR1 SGHTA and CDR2 FQGNSA. V lost 5 bases, J lost 0 bases, and 13 bases lay in between. CDR3 length: 15 amino acids. The CDR3 loop is CASSLSAGLNTEAFF. CDR3 nucleotides: TGTGCCAGCAGCCTTTCGGCTGGGTTGAACACTGAAGCTTTCTTT.

The J gene is TRBJ2-7, the V gene TRBV6-5; TRBD1 aligns across 9 bases. The CDR3 is 15 residues long. Germline trimming cut 0 bases from V and 6 bases from J; bases unmatched to any gene: 6. The germline CDR1 and CDR2 sequences are MNHEY and SVGAGI. The CDR3 DNA is TGTGCCAGCAGTTACTCCGGGACAGGGCTGGTCGAGCAGTACTTC. It yields the protein CASSYSGTGLVEQYF.

The chain employs TRBV7-2 and TRBJ2-4, with D tentatively TRBD2 (5 bases). This CDR3 has 14 residues. The germline V and J ends were trimmed by 1 base and 10 bases, with 14 bases remaining between them. Germline V lookup: CDR1 SGHTA, CDR2 FQGNSA. The CDR3 DNA follows: TGTGCCAGCAGCTTAGAGGCGGGCCTTAGGATTCAGTACTTC. It specifies CASSLEAGLRIQYF.

This clone was picked up many times. The chain couples TRBV9 to TRBJ1-2, with TRBD1 matching 8 bases. CDR3 size: 15 residues. Germline assignment: CDR1 SGDLS and CDR2 YYNGEE. V shed 4 bases, J shed 8 bases, and the junction held 13 bases outside the gene matches. Here the CDR3 DNA reads TGTGCCAGCAGCCCAGAGGACAGGGCCCCGCGCGGCTACACCTTC. Its protein is CASSPEDRAPRGYTF.

This clone appeared once. V and J are TRBV28 and TRBJ2-5, with a tentative D call TRBD1 (6 bases). V lost 6 bases, J lost 4 bases, and 21 bases lay in between. This CDR3 is built from 16 residues. Germline lookup yields CDR1 MDHEN and CDR2 SYDVKM. Written as DNA, the CDR3 is TGTGCCAGCAGGCGTGGGGGTGGGGGCGCGGGAGAGACCCAGTACTTC. Protein product: CASRRGGGGAGETQYF.

The chain carries TRBV6-1 and TRBJ2-7, with D perhaps matching TRBD1 (5 bases). The CDR3 length is 17 residues. V shed 1 base and J shed 3 bases, with 19 bases lying between them. Germline lookup yields CDR1 MNHNS and CDR2 SASEGT. The chain's CDR3 is CASSEDKKGFPYYEQYF. The CDR3 coding sequence is TGTGCCAGCAGTGAAGATAAGAAGGGGTTCCCTTACTACGAGCAGTACTTC.

The chain joins TRBV6-5 to TRBJ2-1; weak D call: TRBD1 (7 bases). V lost 7 bases, J lost 8 bases, and 21 bases lay in between. This CDR3 has 15 residues. Germline-derived CDR1 and CDR2 are MNHEY and SVGAGI. The CDR3 DNA follows: TGTGCCAGCAACCTTGGGGGGACAGCTTACGATGAGCAGTTCTTC. This encodes CASNLGGTAYDEQFF.

The V call is TRBV7-2, the J call TRBJ2-1; 9 nucleotides align to TRBD2. The CDR3 consists of 17 residues. V dropped 0 bases and J dropped 2; count of bases not matched to a gene: 5. Per germline, CDR1 SGHTA and CDR2 FQGNSA. In DNA form, the CDR3 reads TGTGCCAGCAGCTTAGCGATACTAGCGGGTCCCTACAATGAGCAGTTCTTC. Encoded protein: CASSLAILAGPYNEQFF.

The V call is TRBV13, the J call TRBJ2-3, with D perhaps given as TRBD1 or TRBD2 (5 bases each). The V gene lost 4 bases and the J gene lost 4 bases, with 18 bases spanning the gap. The germline gives CDR1 PRHDT, CDR2 FYEKMQ (reference sequence). CDR3 length equals 16 residues. For the CDR3, the DNA is TGTGCCAGCAGCTACCCCGTCCGAGGGGTCCCAGATACGCAGTATTTT. Encoded protein: CASSYPVRGVPDTQYF.

The chain has TRBV28 and TRBJ1-2; tentatively, D is TRBD1 (6 bases). Germline values: CDR1 MDHEN, CDR2 SYDVKM. Trimming removed 6 bases at V and 2 bases at J, with 13 bases between. The CDR3 consists of 14 residues. CDR3 sequence reads: CASSMGAENYGYTF. Here the CDR3 DNA reads TGTGCCAGCAGCATGGGGGCAGAAAACTATGGCTACACCTTC.

This chain connects TRBV28 to TRBJ2-7; tentatively, D is TRBD1 or TRBD2 (7 bases each). Trimming stripped 5 bases from V and 1 base from J, with 12 bases between. CDR1 is MDHEN, CDR2 SYDVKM, per germline. This CDR3 has 14 residues. CDR3 nucleotide sequence: TGTGCCAGCAGTGCGGGGGACAGATCCTACGAGCAGTACTTC. Its translation is CASSAGDRSYEQYF.

The V call is TRBV7-6, the J call TRBJ2-7, with a tentative D call TRBD2 (6 bases). There are 17 residues in the CDR3. Germline values: CDR1 SGHVS, CDR2 FNYEAQ. The ends were cut back, 4 bases at V and 0 bases at J, with 19 bases in the middle. CDR3 loop: CASSSARAGAFSYEQYF. CDR3 coding DNA: TGTGCCAGCAGCTCAGCACGAGCGGGTGCTTTCTCCTACGAGCAGTACTTC.

This clone appeared a few times. The CDR3 nucleotides read TGTGCCAGCAGCTTGGCGCATAGTGTCTCAGCTTTCTTT. Encoded protein: CASSLAHSVSAFF. The J gene is TRBJ1-1, the V gene TRBV5-4, with D hard to call. Germline V gives CDR1 SGHNT, CDR2 YYREEE (reference sequence). Trimming cost V 0 bases and J 10 bases, with 13 bases left between them. This CDR3 region has 13 residues.

The chain couples TRBV4-1 to TRBJ2-7; D unclear. CDR3 length: 14 residues. V was clipped by 4 bases and J by 3 bases, with 13 bases between them. The germline V gene encodes CDR1 MGHRA and CDR2 YSYEKL. In nucleotides, the CDR3 is TGCGCCAGCAGCCCGGTTGGCTCCGACTACGAGCAGTACTTC. It encodes CASSPVGSDYEQYF.

The V gene is TRBV19, the J gene TRBJ2-1, with D perhaps matching TRBD2 (5 bases). The CDR3 runs to 12 residues. Looked up from germline, CDR1 is LNHDA and CDR2 is SQIVND (reference sequence). With 3 bases removed from V and 16 bases from J, the gap between germline ends came to 16 bases. The CDR3 DNA sequence: TGTGCCAGTAGTATCGGACTGACTCGGAAATTCTTC. As protein: CASSIGLTRKFF.

In its sample, this clone was seen many times. This rearrangement joins TRBV4-1 to TRBJ1-3; D call uncertain. The CDR3 extends over 19 amino acids. Germline V lookup: CDR1 MGHRA, CDR2 YSYEKL. Trimming removed 1 base from V and 0 bases from J, with 19 bases in between. The CDR3 bases are TGCGCCAGCAGCCAAGCCGGGTCCGTTAATACCCCCTCTGGAAACACCATATATTTT. Amino acid sequence: CASSQAGSVNTPSGNTIYF.

This chain joins TRBV5-6 and TRBJ2-7, with unresolved D. The CDR3 loop spans 13 amino acids. The germline V gene has CDR1 SGHDT and CDR2 YYEEEE. Trimming cost V 0 bases and J 2 bases, with 6 bases left between them. The CDR3 region has the DNA TGTGCCAGCAGCTTGGGCTCGGCCTACGAGCAGTACTTC. Amino acids: CASSLGSAYEQYF.